These 4 T cell receptor beta chains came from one sample sequenced in a study of shared clonotypes between healthy human individuals. Measured with immunoSEQ multiplex PCR; TCRdb has only the in-frame clones, and not every one. This table holds 2 million to 3 million clones, 80% to 95% found once. Material: naive CD4+ T cells from PBMCs. As for subset: CD45RA+ positively selected. The source is a man between 18 and 29 years old in good health. Some clones in this sample may be carry-over from other donors' samples.

The rearrangement links TRBV5-4 to TRBJ1-5; 7 bases fit TRBD1. This CDR3 contains 13 residues. Germline trimming cut 3 bases from V and 9 bases from J; bases unmatched to any gene: 6. Germline CDR1 SGHNT, CDR2 YYREEE (reference sequence). The CDR3 nucleotides read TGTGCCAGCAGCTCCGACAGGGAAGGGCCCCAGCATTTT. This sequence encodes CASSSDREGPQHF.

V is TRBV15 and J is TRBJ1-2; D possibly corresponds to TRBD1 (6 bases). Trimming took off 2 bases at V and 8 bases at J, with 12 bases between the two ends. Germline V gene lookup returns CDR1 LNHNV and CDR2 YYDKDF (reference sequence). The CDR3 spans 13 residues. The CDR3 DNA reads as TGTGCCACCAGCAGAACTTACAGGGACGGCTACACCTTC. Translation: CATSRTYRDGYTF.

In this sample, this clone turned up once. The CDR3 DNA reads TGTGCCACCAGCAGGGAATGGGAGAGAGGTCTGTCTACTGGGGCCAACGTCCTGACTTTC. Protein sequence: CATSREWERGLSTGANVLTF. J is TRBJ2-6 and V is TRBV15; possible D gene TRBD2, 5 bases. The CDR3 totals 20 residues. The V end was cut by 3 bases, the J end by 2 bases, with 23 bases between. The V gene's germline CDR1 is LNHNV and CDR2 YYDKDF (reference sequence).

V gene TRBV15 combines with J gene TRBJ1-2; 9 bases fit TRBD1. This CDR3 region has 16 residues. Trimming at V came to 3 bases and at J to 8 bases, leaving 13 bases not matched to a gene. Germline lookup yields CDR1 LNHNV and CDR2 YYDKDF (reference sequence). The CDR3 protein is CATSRRTGVGLDGYTF. In nucleotides, the CDR3 is TGTGCCACCAGCAGGAGGACAGGGGTTGGTTTGGACGGCTACACCTTC.